The 10 T cell receptor beta chains presented below share a single source sample, sequenced in a study of T cells in localized non-small cell lung cancer. TCRdb's table, derived via immunoSEQ multiplex PCR, lists solely in-frame clones and lacks some. This sample has approximately 140,000 clones, with 80% to 90% found just once. This specimen consisted of peripheral blood, obtained before any cancer treatment. The source is a female donor older than 55 with stage I lung adenocarcinoma.

The V gene is TRBV10-3, the J gene TRBJ1-1, with D possibly being TRBD1 (6 bases). This CDR3 region has 13 residues. Looked up from germline, CDR1 is ENHRY and CDR2 is SYGVKD. V lost 4 bases to trimming and J lost 3 bases, with 9 bases between them. CDR3 residues: CAISGDTDTEAFF. The CDR3 DNA reads TGTGCCATCAGTGGGGACACTGACACTGAAGCTTTCTTT.

J is TRBJ2-7 and V is TRBV5-5; weak D call: TRBD2 (6 bases). Trimming removed 0 bases at V and 1 base at J, with 8 bases between. The germline V gene has CDR1 SGHKS and CDR2 YYEKEE (reference sequence). This CDR3 comprises 14 residues. In DNA form, the CDR3 reads TGTGCCAGCAGCTTGGTGGGGGGTTCCTACGAGCAGTACTTC. It specifies CASSLVGGSYEQYF.

A single count supports this clone. The CDR3 is CASSVDAVRKREDQETQYF. The CDR3, as DNA: TGTGCCAGCAGCGTAGATGCGGTGCGGAAGCGGGAGGACCAAGAGACCCAGTACTTC. This chain connects TRBV9 to TRBJ2-5; 9 nucleotides line up with TRBD2. This CDR3 contains 19 residues. With V trimmed by 0 bases and J by 0 bases, 12 bases remained unmatched. Germline CDR1 SGDLS, CDR2 YYNGEE.

The chain is built from TRBV18 and TRBJ1-5, with D hard to call. The CDR3 has 15 residues. Germline values: CDR1 KGHSH, CDR2 LQKENI. The V end lost 0 bases, the J end lost 3 bases, and 9 bases lay between the germline ends. CDR3 region: CASSPPGGNNQPQHF. The CDR3 nucleotides read TGTGCCAGCTCACCACCAGGAGGGAACAATCAGCCCCAGCATTTT.

V and J are TRBV5-6 and TRBJ1-6; D unclear. Trimming cost V 4 bases and J 7 bases, with 6 bases left between them. This CDR3 is 12 amino acids long. The germline CDR1 and CDR2 sequences are SGHDT and YYEEEE. The CDR3 region has the DNA TGTGCCAGCAGCGGAAGGAATTCACCCCTCCACTTT. Translated: CASSGRNSPLHF. Full variable domain (rest looked up from reference TRBV5-6 and TRBJ1-6): DAGVTQSPTHLIKTRGQQVTLRCSPKSGHDTVSWYQQALGQGPQFIFQYYEEEERQRGNFPDRFSGHQFPNYSSELNVNALLLGDSALYLCASSGRNSPLHFGNGTRLTVT.

The V and J genes are TRBV28 and TRBJ2-5; no reliable D call. There are 15 residues in the CDR3. The germline V gene encodes CDR1 MDHEN and CDR2 SYDVKM. V was pared by 6 bases and J by 2 bases, with 16 bases between. Written as DNA, the CDR3 is TGTGCCAGCAGCCTGACCATCGAACCGCAAGAGACCCAGTACTTC. Residues: CASSLTIEPQETQYF. The full variable domain, with the rest looked up from reference TRBV28 and TRBJ2-5, is DVKVTQSSRYLVKRTGEKVFLECVQDMDHENMFWYRQDPGLGLRLIYFSYDVKMKEKGDIPEGYSVSREKKERFSLILESASTNQTSMYLCASSLTIEPQETQYFGPGTRLLVL.

V usage is TRBV7-3 and J usage is TRBJ2-5; D not certain. V lost 5 bases and J 1 base, leaving 17 bases between the germline ends. Germline V lookup: CDR1 SGHTA, CDR2 FQGTGA. CDR3 length: 16 residues. CDR3 nucleotides: TGTGCCAGCAGCGCCAAAATCGGGCCCCGCCAAGAGACCCAGTACTTC. Amino acids: CASSAKIGPRQETQYF. Supplemented by reference TRBV7-3 and TRBJ2-5, the full variable domain reads GAGVSQTPSNKVTEKGKYVELRCDPISGHTALYWYRQSLGQGPEFLIYFQGTGAADDSGLPNDRFFAVRPEGSVSTLKIQRTERGDSAVYLCASSAKIGPRQETQYFGPGTRLLVL.

V gene TRBV6-6 combines with J gene TRBJ2-3; the D is unclear. Trimming left V 0 bases short and J 2 bases short, with 6 bases between. CDR1 is MNHNY, CDR2 SVGAGI, per germline (reference sequence). This CDR3 is 14 amino acids long. The CDR3 DNA reads TGTGCCAGCAGTTACTCACTACTCACAGATACGCAGTATTTT. It codes for CASSYSLLTDTQYF.

The chain joins TRBV19 to TRBJ2-5; D tentatively reads TRBD1 or TRBD2 (6 bases each). This CDR3 is built from 13 residues. V was pared by 5 bases and J by 4 bases, with 11 bases between. Germline values: CDR1 LNHDA, CDR2 SQIVND (reference sequence). CDR3 in amino acids: CASSFGGRETQYF. The CDR3 DNA reads TGTGCCAGTAGTTTTGGGGGGCGAGAGACCCAGTACTTC.

V usage is TRBV20-1 and J usage is TRBJ1-1; D not certain. The CDR3 runs 11 residues. Germline CDR1 and CDR2: DFQATT and SNEGSKA (reference sequence). The V end was cut by 5 bases, the J end by 4 bases, with 8 bases between. The CDR3 region is CSAPFGTEAFF. The CDR3 coding sequence is TGCAGTGCTCCCTTCGGCACTGAAGCTTTCTTT.